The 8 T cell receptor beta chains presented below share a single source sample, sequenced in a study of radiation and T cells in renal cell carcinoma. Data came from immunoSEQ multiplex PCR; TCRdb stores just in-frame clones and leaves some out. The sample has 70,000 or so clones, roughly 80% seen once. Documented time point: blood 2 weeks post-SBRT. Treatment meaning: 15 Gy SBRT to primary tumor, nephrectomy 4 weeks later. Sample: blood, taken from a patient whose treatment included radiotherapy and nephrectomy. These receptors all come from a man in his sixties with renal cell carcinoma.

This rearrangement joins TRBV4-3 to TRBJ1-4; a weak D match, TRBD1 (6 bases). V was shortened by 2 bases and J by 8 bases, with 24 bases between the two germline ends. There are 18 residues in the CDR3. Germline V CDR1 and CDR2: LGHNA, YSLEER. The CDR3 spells CASSQQGGVGAYLEKLFF. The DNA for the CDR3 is TGCGCCAGCAGCCAACAAGGGGGGGTTGGGGCATATTTGGAAAAACTGTTTTTT.

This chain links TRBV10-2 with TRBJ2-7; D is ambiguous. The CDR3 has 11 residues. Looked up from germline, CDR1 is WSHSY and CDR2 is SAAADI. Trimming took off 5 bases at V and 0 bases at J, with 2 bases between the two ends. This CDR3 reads CASSSSYEQYF. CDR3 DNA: TGCGCCAGCAGTTCCTCCTACGAGCAGTACTTC.

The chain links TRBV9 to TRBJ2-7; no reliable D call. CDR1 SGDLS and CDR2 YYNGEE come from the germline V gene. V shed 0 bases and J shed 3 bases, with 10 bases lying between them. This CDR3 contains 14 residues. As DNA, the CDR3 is TGTGCCAGCAGCGTAGTATCATCCGGCTACGAGCAGTACTTC. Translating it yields CASSVVSSGYEQYF.

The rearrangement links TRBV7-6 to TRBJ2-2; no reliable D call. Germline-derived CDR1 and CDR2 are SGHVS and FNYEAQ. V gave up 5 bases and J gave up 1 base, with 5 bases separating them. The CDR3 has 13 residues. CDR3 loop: CASSLWNTGELFF. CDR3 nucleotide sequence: TGTGCCAGCAGCCTATGGAACACCGGGGAGCTGTTTTTT.

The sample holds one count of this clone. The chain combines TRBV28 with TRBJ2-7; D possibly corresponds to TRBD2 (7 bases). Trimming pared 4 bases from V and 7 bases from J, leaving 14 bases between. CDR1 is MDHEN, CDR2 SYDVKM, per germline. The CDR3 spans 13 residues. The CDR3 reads CASSSGLGGEQYF. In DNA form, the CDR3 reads TGTGCCAGCAGTTCCGGACTAGGGGGGGAGCAGTACTTC.

The CDR3 nucleotides are TGTGCCAGCAGCTTCCCGGGACAGGGATACGAGCAGTACTTC. Protein: CASSFPGQGYEQYF. The J gene is TRBJ2-7, the V gene TRBV5-4; 9 nucleotides match TRBD1. Trimming removed 2 bases from V and 4 bases from J; junction bases left unmatched: 4. Germline assignment: CDR1 SGHNT and CDR2 YYREEE (reference sequence). This CDR3 comprises 14 residues.

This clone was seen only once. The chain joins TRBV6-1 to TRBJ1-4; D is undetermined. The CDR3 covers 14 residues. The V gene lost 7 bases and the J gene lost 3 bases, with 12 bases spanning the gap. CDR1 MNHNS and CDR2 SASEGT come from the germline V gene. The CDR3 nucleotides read TGTGCCAGCAAATTGTCAGGTCCTAATGAAAAACTGTTTTTT. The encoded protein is CASKLSGPNEKLFF.

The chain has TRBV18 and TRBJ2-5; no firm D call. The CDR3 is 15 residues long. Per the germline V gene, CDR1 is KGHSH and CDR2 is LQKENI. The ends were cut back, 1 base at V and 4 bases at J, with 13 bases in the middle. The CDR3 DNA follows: TGTGCCAGCTCACCACTCCGGACGAGAGGAGAGACCCAGTACTTC. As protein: CASSPLRTRGETQYF. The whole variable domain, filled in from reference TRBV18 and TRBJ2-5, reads NAGVMQNPRHLVRRRGQEARLRCSPMKGHSHVYWYRQLPEEGLKFMVYLQKENIIDESGMPKERFSAEFPKEGPSILRIQQVVRGDSAAYFCASSPLRTRGETQYFGPGTRLLVL.